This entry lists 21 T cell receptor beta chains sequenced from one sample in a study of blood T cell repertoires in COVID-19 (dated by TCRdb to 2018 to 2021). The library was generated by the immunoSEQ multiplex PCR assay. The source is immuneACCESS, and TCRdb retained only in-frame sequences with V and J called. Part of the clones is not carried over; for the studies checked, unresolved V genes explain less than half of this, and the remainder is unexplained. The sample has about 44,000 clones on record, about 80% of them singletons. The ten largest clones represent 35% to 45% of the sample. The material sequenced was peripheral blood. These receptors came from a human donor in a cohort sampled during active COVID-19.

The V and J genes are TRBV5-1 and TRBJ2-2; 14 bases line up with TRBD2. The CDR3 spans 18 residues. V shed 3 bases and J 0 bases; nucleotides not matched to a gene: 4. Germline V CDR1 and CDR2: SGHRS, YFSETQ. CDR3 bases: TGCGCCAGCAGCTGGGGGACTAGCGGGGGACCGAACACCGGGGAGCTGTTTTTT. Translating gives CASSWGTSGGPNTGELFF. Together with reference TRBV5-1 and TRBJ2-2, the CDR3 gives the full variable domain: KAGVTQTPRYLIKTRGQQVTLSCSPISGHRSVSWYQQTPGQGLQFLFEYFSETQRNKGNFPGRFSGRQFSNSRSEMNVSTLELGDSALYLCASSWGTSGGPNTGELFFGEGSRLTVL.

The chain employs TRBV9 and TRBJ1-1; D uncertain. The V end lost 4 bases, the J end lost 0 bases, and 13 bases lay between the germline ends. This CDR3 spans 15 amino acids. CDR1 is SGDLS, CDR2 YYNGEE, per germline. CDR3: CASSISEGLNTEAFF. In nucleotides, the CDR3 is TGTGCCAGCAGCATTAGTGAGGGTCTGAACACTGAAGCTTTCTTT.

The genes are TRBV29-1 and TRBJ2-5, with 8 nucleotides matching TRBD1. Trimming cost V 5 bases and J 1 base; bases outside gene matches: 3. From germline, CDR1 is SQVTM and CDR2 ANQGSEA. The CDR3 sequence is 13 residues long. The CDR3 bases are TGCAGCGTTTCCCAGGGGGCCCAAGAGACCCAGTACTTC. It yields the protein CSVSQGAQETQYF. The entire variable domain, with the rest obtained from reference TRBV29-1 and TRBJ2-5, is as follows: SAVISQKPSRDICQRGTSLTIQCQVDSQVTMMFWYRQQPGQSLTLIATANQGSEATYESGFVIDKFPISRPNLTFSTLTVSNMSPEDSSIYLCSVSQGAQETQYFGPGTRLLVL.

The CDR3 spells CASSSSGGSYNEQFF. The CDR3 bases are TGTGCCAGCAGCTCCTCGGGGGGCTCCTACAATGAGCAGTTCTTC. This chain uses TRBV7-2 with TRBJ2-1; 7 positions agree with TRBD2. Germline CDR1 SGHTA, CDR2 FQGNSA. J lost 0 bases, V lost 4 bases, and 3 bases had no gene match. The CDR3 runs to 15 residues.

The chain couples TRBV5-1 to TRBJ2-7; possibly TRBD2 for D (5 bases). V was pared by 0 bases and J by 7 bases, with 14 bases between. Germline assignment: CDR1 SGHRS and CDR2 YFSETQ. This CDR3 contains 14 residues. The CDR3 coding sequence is TGCGCCAGCAGCTTGGACGGCGGGTCCCGGGAGCAGTACTTC. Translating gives CASSLDGGSREQYF.

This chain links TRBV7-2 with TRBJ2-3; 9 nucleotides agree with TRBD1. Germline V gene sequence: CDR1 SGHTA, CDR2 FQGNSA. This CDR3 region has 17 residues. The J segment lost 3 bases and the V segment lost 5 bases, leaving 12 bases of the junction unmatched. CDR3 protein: CASSKTSGTGRTDTQYF. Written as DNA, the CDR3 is TGTGCCAGCAGCAAGACCTCCGGGACAGGGAGGACAGATACGCAGTATTTT.

The CDR3: CASSWLAGGETQYF. The CDR3 bases are TGTGCCAGCAGTTGGCTAGCGGGGGGAGAGACCCAGTACTTC. The genes are TRBV28 and TRBJ2-5; 11 bases fit TRBD2. The CDR3 contains 14 residues. The germline gives CDR1 MDHEN, CDR2 SYDVKM. J gave up 4 bases and V 4 bases, and 2 bases lay outside the gene matches.

This CDR3 is CASSQLAGGQVEQFF. CDR3 bases: TGCGCCAGCAGCCAGCTAGCGGGGGGGCAGGTTGAGCAGTTCTTC. This chain joins TRBV5-1 and TRBJ2-1; 12 nucleotides agree with TRBD2. This CDR3 contains 15 residues. The junction had 8 bases not matched to a gene; V was cut back by 4 bases and J by 9 bases. Germline loops: CDR1 SGHRS, CDR2 YFSETQ.

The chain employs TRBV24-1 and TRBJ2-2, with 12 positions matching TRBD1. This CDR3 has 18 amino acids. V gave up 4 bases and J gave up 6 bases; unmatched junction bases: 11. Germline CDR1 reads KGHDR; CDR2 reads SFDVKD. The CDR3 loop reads CATSDPGTGGLLAGELFF. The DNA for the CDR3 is TGTGCCACCAGTGACCCTGGGACAGGGGGCTTGTTAGCCGGGGAGCTGTTTTTT.

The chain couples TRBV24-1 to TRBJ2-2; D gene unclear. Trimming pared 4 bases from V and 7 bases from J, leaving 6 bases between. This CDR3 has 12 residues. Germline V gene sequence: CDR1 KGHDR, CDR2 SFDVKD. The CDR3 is CATSDPDGELFF. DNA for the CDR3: TGTGCCACCAGTGACCCAGACGGGGAGCTGTTTTTT.

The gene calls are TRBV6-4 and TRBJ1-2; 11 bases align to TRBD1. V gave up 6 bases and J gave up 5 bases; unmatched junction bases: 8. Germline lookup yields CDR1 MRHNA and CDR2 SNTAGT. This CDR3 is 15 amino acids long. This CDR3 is CASSRDRGSIYGYTF. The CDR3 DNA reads TGTGCCAGCAGCCGGGACAGGGGGTCCATTTATGGCTACACCTTC.

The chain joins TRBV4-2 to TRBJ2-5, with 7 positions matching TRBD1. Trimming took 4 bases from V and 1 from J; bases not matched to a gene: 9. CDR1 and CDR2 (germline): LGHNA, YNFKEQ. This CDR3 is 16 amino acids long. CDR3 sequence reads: CASSPLSSGGQETQYF. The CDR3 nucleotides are TGTGCCAGCAGCCCCCTTTCTTCAGGGGGCCAAGAGACCCAGTACTTC.

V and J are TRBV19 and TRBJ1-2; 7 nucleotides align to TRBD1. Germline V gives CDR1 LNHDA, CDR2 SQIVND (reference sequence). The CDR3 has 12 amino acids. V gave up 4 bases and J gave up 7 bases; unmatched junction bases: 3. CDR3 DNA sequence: TGTGCCAGTAGTAAGGACAGGCTTGGCTACACCTTC. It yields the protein CASSKDRLGYTF. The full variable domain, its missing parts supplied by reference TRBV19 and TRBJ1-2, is DGGITQSPKYLFRKEGQNVTLSCEQNLNHDAMYWYRQDPGQGLRLIYYSQIVNDFQKGDIAEGYSVSREKKESFPLTVTSAQKNPTAFYLCASSKDRLGYTFGSGTRLTVV.

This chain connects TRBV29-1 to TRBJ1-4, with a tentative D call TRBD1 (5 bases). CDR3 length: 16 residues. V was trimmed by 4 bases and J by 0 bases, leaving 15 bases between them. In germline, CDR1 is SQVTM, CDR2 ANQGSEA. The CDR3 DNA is TGCAGCGTTGGTAGGGGCGCGCTAGCAACTAATGAAAAACTGTTTTTT. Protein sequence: CSVGRGALATNEKLFF.

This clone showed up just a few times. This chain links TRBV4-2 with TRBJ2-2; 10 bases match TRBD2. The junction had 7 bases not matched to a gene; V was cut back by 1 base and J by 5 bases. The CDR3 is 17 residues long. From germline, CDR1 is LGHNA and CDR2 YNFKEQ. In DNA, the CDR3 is TGTGCCAGCAGCCAAGTAGGCCCGACTAGCGGGACCGGGGAGCTGTTTTTT. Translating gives CASSQVGPTSGTGELFF.

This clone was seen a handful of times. This CDR3 reads CAWIRGRGAYEQYF. CDR3 nucleotide sequence: TGTGCCTGGATCCGCGGGAGGGGAGCCTACGAGCAGTACTTC. This chain links TRBV30 with TRBJ2-7; 9 nucleotides agree with TRBD2. Germline CDR1 GTSNPN, CDR2 SVGIG (reference sequence). Germline trimming cut 4 bases from V and 2 bases from J; bases unmatched to any gene: 6. The CDR3 runs to 14 residues. Full variable domain (outside the CDR3, taken from reference TRBV30 and TRBJ2-7): SQTIHQWPATLVQPVGSPLSLECTVEGTSNPNLYWYRQAAGRGLQLLFYSVGIGQISSEVPQNLSASRPQDRQFILSSKKLLLSDSGFYLCAWIRGRGAYEQYFGPGTRLTVT.

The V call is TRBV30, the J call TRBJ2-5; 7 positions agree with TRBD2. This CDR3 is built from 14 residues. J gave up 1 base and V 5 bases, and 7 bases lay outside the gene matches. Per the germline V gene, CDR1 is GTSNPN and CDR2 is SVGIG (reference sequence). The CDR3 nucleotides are TGTGCCTGGGAGCGGGGAGACAGCCAAGAGACCCAGTACTTC. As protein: CAWERGDSQETQYF. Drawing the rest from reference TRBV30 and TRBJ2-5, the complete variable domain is SQTIHQWPATLVQPVGSPLSLECTVEGTSNPNLYWYRQAAGRGLQLLFYSVGIGQISSEVPQNLSASRPQDRQFILSSKKLLLSDSGFYLCAWERGDSQETQYFGPGTRLLVL.

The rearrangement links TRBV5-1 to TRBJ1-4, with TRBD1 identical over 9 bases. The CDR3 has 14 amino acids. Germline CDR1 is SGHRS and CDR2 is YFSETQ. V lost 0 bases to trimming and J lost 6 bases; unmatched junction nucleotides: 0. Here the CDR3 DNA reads TGCGCCAGCAGCTTGGACAGGGGGCATGAAAAACTGTTTTTT. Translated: CASSLDRGHEKLFF.

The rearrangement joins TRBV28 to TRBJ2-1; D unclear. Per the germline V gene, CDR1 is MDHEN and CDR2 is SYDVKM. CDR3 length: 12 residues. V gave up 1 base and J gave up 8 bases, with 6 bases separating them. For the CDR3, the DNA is TGTGCCAGCAGTTTATCACGAGATGAGCAGTTCTTC. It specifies CASSLSRDEQFF.

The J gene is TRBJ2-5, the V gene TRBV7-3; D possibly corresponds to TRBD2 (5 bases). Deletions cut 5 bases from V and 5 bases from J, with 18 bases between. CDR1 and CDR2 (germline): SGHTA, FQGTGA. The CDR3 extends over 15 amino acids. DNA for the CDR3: TGTGCCAGCAGCCCCTCCCCAGGAGGCAGGGAGACCCAGTACTTC. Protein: CASSPSPGGRETQYF.

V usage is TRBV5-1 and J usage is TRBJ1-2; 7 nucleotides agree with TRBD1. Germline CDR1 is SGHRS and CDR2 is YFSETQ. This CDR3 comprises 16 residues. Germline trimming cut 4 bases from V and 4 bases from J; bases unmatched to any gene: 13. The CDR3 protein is CASSPEGQPLIYGYTF. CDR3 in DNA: TGCGCCAGCAGCCCTGAGGGACAGCCACTTATCTATGGCTACACCTTC. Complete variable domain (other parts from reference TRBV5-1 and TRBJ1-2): KAGVTQTPRYLIKTRGQQVTLSCSPISGHRSVSWYQQTPGQGLQFLFEYFSETQRNKGNFPGRFSGRQFSNSRSEMNVSTLELGDSALYLCASSPEGQPLIYGYTFGSGTRLTVV.